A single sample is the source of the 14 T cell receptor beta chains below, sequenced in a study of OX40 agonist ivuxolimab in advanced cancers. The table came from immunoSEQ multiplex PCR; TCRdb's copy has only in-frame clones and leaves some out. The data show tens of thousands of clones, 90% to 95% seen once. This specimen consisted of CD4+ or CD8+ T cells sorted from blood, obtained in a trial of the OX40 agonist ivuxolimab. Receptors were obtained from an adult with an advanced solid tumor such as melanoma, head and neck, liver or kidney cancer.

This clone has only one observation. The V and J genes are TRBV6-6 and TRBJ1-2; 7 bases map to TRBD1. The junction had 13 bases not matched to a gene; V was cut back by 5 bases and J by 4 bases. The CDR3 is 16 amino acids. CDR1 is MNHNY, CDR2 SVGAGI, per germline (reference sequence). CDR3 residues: CASSNLPGQTLYGYTF. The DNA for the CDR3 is TGTGCCAGCAGTAACTTACCGGGACAGACTCTCTATGGCTACACCTTC.

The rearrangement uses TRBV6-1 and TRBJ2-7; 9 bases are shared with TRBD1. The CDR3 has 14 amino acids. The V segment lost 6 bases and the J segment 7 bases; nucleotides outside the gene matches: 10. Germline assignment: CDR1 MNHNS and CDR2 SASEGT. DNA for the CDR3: TGTGCCAGCAGGCCGACAGGGGGGGTCGAAGAGCAGTACTTC. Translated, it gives CASRPTGGVEEQYF.

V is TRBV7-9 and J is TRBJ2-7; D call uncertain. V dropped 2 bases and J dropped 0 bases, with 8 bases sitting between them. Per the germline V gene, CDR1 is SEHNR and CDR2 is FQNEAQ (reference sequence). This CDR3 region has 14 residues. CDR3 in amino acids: CASSLRAGSYEQYF. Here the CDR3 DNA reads TGTGCCAGCAGCTTAAGGGCCGGCTCCTACGAGCAGTACTTC.

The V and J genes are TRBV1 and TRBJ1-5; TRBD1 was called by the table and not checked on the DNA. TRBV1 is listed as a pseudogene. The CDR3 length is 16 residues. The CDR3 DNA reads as TGCACCAGCAGCCCCGACGTCGCAGGGTGGAATCAGCCCCAGCATTTT. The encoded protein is CTSSPDVAGWNQPQHF.

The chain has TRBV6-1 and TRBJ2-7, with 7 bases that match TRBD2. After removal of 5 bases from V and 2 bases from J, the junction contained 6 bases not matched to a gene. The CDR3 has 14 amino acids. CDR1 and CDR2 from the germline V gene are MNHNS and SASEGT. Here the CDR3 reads CASSPGTTPYEQYF. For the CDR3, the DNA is TGTGCCAGCAGTCCCGGGACTACCCCCTACGAGCAGTACTTC.

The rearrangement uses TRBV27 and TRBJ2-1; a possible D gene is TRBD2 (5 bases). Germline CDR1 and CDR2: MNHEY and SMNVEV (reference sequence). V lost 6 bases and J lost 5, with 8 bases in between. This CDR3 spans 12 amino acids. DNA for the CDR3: TGTGCCAGCAGACTAGTTAACAATGAGCAGTTCTTC. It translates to CASRLVNNEQFF.

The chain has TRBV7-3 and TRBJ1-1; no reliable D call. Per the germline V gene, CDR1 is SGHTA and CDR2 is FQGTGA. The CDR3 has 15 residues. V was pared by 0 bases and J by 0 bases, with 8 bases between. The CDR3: CASSLTGQLNTEAFF. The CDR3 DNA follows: TGTGCCAGCAGCTTAACTGGGCAGCTGAACACTGAAGCTTTCTTT.

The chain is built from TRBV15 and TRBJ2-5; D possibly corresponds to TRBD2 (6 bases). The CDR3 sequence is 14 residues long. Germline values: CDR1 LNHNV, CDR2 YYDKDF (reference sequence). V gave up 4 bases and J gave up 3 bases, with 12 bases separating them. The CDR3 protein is CATSKVAAKETQYF. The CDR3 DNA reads TGTGCCACCAGCAAGGTAGCGGCTAAAGAGACCCAGTACTTC.

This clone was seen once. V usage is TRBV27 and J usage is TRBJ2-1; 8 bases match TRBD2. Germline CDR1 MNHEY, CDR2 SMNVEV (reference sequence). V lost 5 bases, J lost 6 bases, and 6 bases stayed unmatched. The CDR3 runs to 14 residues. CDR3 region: CASSPGTRGNEQFF. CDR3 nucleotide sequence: TGTGCCAGCAGTCCAGGGACTAGGGGCAATGAGCAGTTCTTC.

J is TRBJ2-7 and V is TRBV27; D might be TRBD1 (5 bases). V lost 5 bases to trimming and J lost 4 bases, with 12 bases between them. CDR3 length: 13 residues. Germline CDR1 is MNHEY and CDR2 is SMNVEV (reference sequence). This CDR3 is CASSELPGYEQYF. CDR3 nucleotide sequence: TGTGCCAGCAGTGAATTACCAGGGTACGAGCAGTACTTC.

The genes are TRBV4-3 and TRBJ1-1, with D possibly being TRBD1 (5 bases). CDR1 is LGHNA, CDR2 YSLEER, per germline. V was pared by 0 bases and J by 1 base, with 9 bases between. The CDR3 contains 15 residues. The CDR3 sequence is CASSQDQGKNTEAFF. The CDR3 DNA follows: TGCGCCAGCAGCCAAGATCAGGGAAAGAACACTGAAGCTTTCTTT.

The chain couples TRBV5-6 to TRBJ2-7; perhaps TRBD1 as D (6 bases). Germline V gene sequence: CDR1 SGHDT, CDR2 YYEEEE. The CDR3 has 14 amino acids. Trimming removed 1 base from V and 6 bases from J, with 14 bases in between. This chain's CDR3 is CASSLSRTRGEQYF. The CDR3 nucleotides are TGTGCCAGCAGCTTGAGCAGGACCAGGGGCGAGCAGTACTTC. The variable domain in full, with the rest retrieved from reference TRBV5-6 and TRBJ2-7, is DAGVTQSPTHLIKTRGQQVTLRCSPKSGHDTVSWYQQALGQGPQFIFQYYEEEERQRGNFPDRFSGHQFPNYSSELNVNALLLGDSALYLCASSLSRTRGEQYFGPGTRLTVT.

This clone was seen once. CDR3 in amino acids: CASSLGLAGGKNIQYF. In nucleotides, the CDR3 is TGTGCCAGCAGCTTAGGACTAGCGGGGGGAAAAAACATTCAGTACTTC. The V gene is TRBV7-2, the J gene TRBJ2-4; TRBD2 agrees at 13 bases. Germline V CDR1 and CDR2: SGHTA, FQGNSA. V shed 1 base, J shed 4 bases, and the junction held 1 base outside the gene matches. CDR3 length equals 16 residues.

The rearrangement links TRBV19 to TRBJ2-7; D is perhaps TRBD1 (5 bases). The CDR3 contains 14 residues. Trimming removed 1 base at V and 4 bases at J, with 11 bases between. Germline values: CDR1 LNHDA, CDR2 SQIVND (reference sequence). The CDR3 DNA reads TGTGCCAGTAGTATAGGGGGCAGGGAATACGAGCAGTACTTC. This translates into CASSIGGREYEQYF.